Below, 9 T cell receptor beta chains from the same sample are listed, as sequenced in a study of radiotherapy plus CTLA-4 blockade in lung cancer. The table came from immunoSEQ multiplex PCR; TCRdb's copy has only in-frame clones and leaves some out. Of about 62,000 clones in the sample, approximately 79% were seen once. Specimen: peripheral blood, collected from a patient treated with radiotherapy plus ipilimumab. Receptor source: a human donor with non-small cell lung cancer who had a complete response to radiotherapy plus ipilimumab.

The chain joins TRBV11-2 to TRBJ2-7, with D perhaps matching TRBD2 (6 bases). CDR3 length: 15 residues. V was clipped by 7 bases and J by 0 bases, with 16 bases between them. Looked up from germline, CDR1 is SGHAT and CDR2 is FQNNGV. The CDR3 DNA reads TGTGCCAGCACCCCCTCCGGGGGTAGCTCCTACGAGCAGTACTTC. It codes for CASTPSGGSSYEQYF.

There are a few counts of this clone. This chain links TRBV18 with TRBJ1-6, with D maybe TRBD1 (6 bases). The CDR3 has 14 amino acids. From germline, CDR1 is KGHSH and CDR2 LQKENI. Trimming took off 6 bases at V and 10 bases at J, with 16 bases between the two ends. The CDR3 coding sequence is TGTGCCAGCTCTCGGGACAAGGAGAGATCACCCCTCCACTTT. Protein: CASSRDKERSPLHF.

The chain has TRBV10-2 and TRBJ1-5; the match to TRBD1 covers 10 bases. J was trimmed by 2 bases and V by 2 bases; bases with no gene match: 3. CDR1 and CDR2 from the germline V gene are WSHSY and SAAADI. The CDR3 runs 16 residues. In nucleotides, the CDR3 is TGCGCCAGCAGTGAGGGACAGGGGGGCGGCAATCAGCCCCAGCATTTT. Translating it yields CASSEGQGGGNQPQHF.

This clone was seen only once. The chain recombines TRBV5-1 with TRBJ2-3, with a weak D call TRBD1 (6 bases). The CDR3 is 14 amino acids. V was shortened by 2 bases and J by 5 bases, with 12 bases between the two germline ends. The germline V gene has CDR1 SGHRS and CDR2 YFSETQ. The DNA of the CDR3 is TGCGCCAGCAGCTTCTCAGACAGGCGAGATACGCAGTATTTT. It is translated as CASSFSDRRDTQYF.

This rearrangement joins TRBV10-3 to TRBJ2-7; 10 nucleotides line up with TRBD1. V lost 10 bases and J lost 6; bases outside the gene matches: 3. The CDR3 loop spans 11 amino acids. CDR1 and CDR2 (germline): ENHRY, SYGVKD. Here the CDR3 reads CASGQGGEQYF. DNA for the CDR3: TGTGCCAGCGGACAGGGGGGCGAGCAGTACTTC.

The V and J genes are TRBV7-9 and TRBJ1-1; TRBD1 matches at 8 bases. J was trimmed by 8 bases and V by 5 bases; bases with no gene match: 4. Germline V gene sequence: CDR1 SEHNR, CDR2 FQNEAQ (reference sequence). The CDR3 has 12 amino acids. The CDR3 spells CASSLDRGEAFF. The CDR3 nucleotides are TGTGCCAGCAGCCTTGACAGGGGCGAAGCTTTCTTT.

This chain connects TRBV28 to TRBJ1-1; 7 bases match TRBD1. Germline V CDR1 and CDR2: MDHEN, SYDVKM. CDR3 size: 13 residues. The V gene end was trimmed by 7 bases and the J gene end by 3 bases; junction bases not matched to a gene: 5. The CDR3 loop reads CASTPGGYTEAFF. The CDR3 DNA follows: TGTGCCAGCACCCCAGGGGGATACACTGAAGCTTTCTTT.

The chain is built from TRBV4-1 and TRBJ2-7, with D unresolved. V was cut by 1 base and J by 7 bases, with 14 bases left in between. Germline assignment: CDR1 MGHRA and CDR2 YSYEKL. CDR3 size: 14 residues. CDR3 sequence (DNA): TGCGCCAGCAGCCAAGTGACTTCACGGCGAGAGCAGTACTTC. Translated: CASSQVTSRREQYF.

The chain is built from TRBV30 and TRBJ1-3; no clear D. Trimming removed 3 bases at V and 4 bases at J, with 13 bases between. There are 14 residues in the CDR3. The germline gives CDR1 GTSNPN, CDR2 SVGIG (reference sequence). CDR3 region: CAWSVPPSGNTIYF. The CDR3 DNA sequence: TGTGCCTGGAGCGTTCCACCAAGCGGAAACACCATATATTTT.